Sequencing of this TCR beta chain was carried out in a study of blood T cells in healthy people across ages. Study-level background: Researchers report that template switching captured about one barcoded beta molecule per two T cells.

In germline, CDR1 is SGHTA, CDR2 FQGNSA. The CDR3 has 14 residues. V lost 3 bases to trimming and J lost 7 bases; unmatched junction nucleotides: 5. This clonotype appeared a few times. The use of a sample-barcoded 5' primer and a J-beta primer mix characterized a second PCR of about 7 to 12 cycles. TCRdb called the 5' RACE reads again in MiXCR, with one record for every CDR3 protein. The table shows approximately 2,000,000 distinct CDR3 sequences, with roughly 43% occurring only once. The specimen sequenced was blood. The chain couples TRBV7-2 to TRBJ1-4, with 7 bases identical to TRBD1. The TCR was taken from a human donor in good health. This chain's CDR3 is CASSFGQAAEKLFF. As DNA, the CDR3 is TGTGCCAGCAGCTTTGGACAGGCCGCTGAAAAACTGTTTTTT.